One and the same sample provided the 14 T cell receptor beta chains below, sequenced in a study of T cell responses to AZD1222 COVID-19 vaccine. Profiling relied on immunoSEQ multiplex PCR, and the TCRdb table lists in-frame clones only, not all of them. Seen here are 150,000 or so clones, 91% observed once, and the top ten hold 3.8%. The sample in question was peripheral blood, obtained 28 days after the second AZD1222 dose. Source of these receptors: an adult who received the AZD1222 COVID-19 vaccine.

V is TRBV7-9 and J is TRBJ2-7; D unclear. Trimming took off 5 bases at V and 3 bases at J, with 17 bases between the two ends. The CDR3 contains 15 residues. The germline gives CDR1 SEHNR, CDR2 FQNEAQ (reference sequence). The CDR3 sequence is CASSAPDHVRYEQYF. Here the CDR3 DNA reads TGTGCCAGCAGCGCACCAGACCACGTACGCTACGAGCAGTACTTC.

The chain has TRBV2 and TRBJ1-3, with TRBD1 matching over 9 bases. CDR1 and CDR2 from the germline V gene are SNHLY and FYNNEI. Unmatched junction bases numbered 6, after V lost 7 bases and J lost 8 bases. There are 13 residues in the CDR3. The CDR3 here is CASIPGQGDTIYF. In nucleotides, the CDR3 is TGTGCCAGCATCCCGGGACAGGGAGACACCATATATTTT.

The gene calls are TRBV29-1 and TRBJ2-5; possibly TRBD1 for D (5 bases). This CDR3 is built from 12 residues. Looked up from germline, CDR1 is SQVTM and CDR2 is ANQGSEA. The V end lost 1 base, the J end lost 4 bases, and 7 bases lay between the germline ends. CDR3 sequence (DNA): TGCAGCGTTGAAGGAAGGGGAGAGACCCAGTACTTC. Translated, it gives CSVEGRGETQYF.

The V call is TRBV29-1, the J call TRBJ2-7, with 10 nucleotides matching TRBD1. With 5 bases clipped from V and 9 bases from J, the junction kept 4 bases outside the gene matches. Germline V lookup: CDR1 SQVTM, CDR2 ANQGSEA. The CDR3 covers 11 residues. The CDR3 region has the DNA TGCAGCGTTCGTGGACAGGGGGTGCAGTACTTC. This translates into CSVRGQGVQYF.

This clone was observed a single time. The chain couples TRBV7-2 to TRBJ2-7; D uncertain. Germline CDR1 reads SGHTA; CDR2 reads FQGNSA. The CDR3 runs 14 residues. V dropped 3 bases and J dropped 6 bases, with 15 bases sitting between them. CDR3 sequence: CASSLAAHPPEQYF. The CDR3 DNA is TGTGCCAGCAGCTTGGCCGCCCACCCCCCCGAGCAGTACTTC.

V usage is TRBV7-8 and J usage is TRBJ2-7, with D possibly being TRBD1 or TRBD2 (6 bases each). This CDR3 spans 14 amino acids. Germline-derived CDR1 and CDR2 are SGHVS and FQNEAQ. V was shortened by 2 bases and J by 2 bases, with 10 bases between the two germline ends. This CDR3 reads CASSLRGRTYEQYF. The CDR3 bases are TGTGCCAGCAGCTTAAGGGGGAGGACCTACGAGCAGTACTTC.

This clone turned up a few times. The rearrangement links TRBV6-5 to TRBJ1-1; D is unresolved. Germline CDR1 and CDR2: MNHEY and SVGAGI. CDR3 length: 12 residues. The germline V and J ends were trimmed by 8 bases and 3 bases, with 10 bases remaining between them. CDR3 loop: CASGEGHTEAFF. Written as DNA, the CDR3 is TGTGCCAGCGGGGAGGGTCACACTGAAGCTTTCTTT.

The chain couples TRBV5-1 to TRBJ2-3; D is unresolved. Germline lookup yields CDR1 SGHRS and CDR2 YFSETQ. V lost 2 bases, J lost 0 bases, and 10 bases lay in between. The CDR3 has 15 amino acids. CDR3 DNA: TGCGCCAGCAGCTTCACCTCTTCTAGCACAGATACGCAGTATTTT. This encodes CASSFTSSSTDTQYF.

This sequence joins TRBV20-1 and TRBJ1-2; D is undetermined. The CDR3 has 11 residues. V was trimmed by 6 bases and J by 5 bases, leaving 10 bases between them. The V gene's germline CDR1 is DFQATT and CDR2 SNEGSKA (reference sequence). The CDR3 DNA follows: TGCAGTGCCGTTGTGGAGTATGGCTACACCTTC. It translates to CSAVVEYGYTF.

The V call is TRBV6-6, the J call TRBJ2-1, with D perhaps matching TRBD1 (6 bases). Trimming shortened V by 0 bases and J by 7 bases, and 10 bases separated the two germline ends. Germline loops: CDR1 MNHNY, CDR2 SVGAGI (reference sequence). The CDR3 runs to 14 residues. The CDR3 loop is CASSYSGAANEQFF. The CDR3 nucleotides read TGTGCCAGCAGTTACTCGGGGGCCGCTAATGAGCAGTTCTTC.

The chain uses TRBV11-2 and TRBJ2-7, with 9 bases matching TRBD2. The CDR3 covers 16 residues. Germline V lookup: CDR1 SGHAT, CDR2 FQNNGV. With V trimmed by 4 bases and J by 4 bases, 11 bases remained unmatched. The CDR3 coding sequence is TGTGCCAGCAGCTCTTTGGCGGGAGGGCCGGGGTACGAGCAGTACTTC. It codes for CASSSLAGGPGYEQYF.

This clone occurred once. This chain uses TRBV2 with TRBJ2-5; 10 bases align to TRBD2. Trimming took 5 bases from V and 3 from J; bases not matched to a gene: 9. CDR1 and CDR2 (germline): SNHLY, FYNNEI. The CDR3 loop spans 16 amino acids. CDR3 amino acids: CASSPLGLAGEETQYF. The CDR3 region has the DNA TGTGCCAGCAGTCCCCTGGGGCTAGCGGGGGAAGAGACCCAGTACTTC. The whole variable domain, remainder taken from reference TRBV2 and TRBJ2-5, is EPEVTQTPSHQVTQMGQEVILRCVPISNHLYFYWYRQILGQKVEFLVSFYNNEISEKSEIFDDQFSVERPDGSNFTLKIRSTKLEDSAMYFCASSPLGLAGEETQYFGPGTRLLVL.

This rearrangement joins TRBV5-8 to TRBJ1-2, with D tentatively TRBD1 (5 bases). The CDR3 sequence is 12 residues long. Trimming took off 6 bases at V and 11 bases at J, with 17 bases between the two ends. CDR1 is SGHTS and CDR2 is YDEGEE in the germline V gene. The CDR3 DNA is TGTGCCAGCACCAACCACCCGGGGGAGTACACCTTC. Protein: CASTNHPGEYTF. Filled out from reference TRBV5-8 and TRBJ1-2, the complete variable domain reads EAGVTQSPTHLIKTRGQQATLRCSPISGHTSVYWYQQALGLGLQFLLWYDEGEERNRGNFPPRFSGRQFPNYSSELNVNALELEDSALYLCASTNHPGEYTFGSGTRLTVV.

DNA for the CDR3: TGTGCCAGCAGCTTCGCGTCGATCCGGGACAGGGGGCGTAGGAGGTGGTCCGGGGAGCTGTTTTTT. Translating gives CASSFASIRDRGRRRWSGELFF. This chain connects TRBV13 to TRBJ2-2; 12 nucleotides agree with TRBD1. This CDR3 has 22 residues. Trimming at V came to 3 bases and at J to 6 bases, leaving 23 bases not matched to a gene. Germline V CDR1 and CDR2: PRHDT, FYEKMQ (reference sequence).